These 16 T cell receptor beta chains share one sample of origin, sequenced in a study of cytomegalovirus exposure and HLA in healthy donors. PCR was performed using 60 Vbeta and 13 Jbeta primers. TCRdb's table, derived via immunoSEQ multiplex PCR, lists solely in-frame clones and lacks some. The sample has 120,000 to 150,000 clones; about 80% are singletons. Material for sequencing was PBMCs. The receptors derive from a male donor in good health and CMV-seropositive.

This clone was picked up a small number of times. The chain joins TRBV19 to TRBJ2-3; weak D call: TRBD1 (5 bases). This CDR3 region has 16 residues. V shed 7 bases and J shed 2 bases, with 19 bases lying between them. CDR1 is LNHDA, CDR2 SQIVND, per germline (reference sequence). The CDR3 here is CASKDRSRALTDTQYF. In DNA, the CDR3 is TGTGCCAGTAAGGATAGGAGCAGGGCTCTCACAGATACGCAGTATTTT.

The rearrangement joins TRBV7-9 to TRBJ1-4; TRBD1 is a possible D gene (5 bases). Germline CDR1 reads SEHNR; CDR2 reads FQNEAQ (reference sequence). CDR3 length equals 15 residues. Trimming removed 5 bases at V and 8 bases at J, with 18 bases between. CDR3 protein: CASSDPDTLREKLFF. CDR3 DNA sequence: TGTGCCAGCAGCGACCCGGACACTCTGCGGGAAAAACTGTTTTTT.

In DNA form, the CDR3 reads TGTGCCAGCAGCTTTTTCAGTAGCGGGAGTCCGAATGAGCAGTTCTTC. This codes for CASSFFSSGSPNEQFF. This rearrangement joins TRBV5-6 to TRBJ2-1; TRBD2 agrees at 9 bases. V lost 2 bases, J lost 7 bases, and 10 bases stayed unmatched. CDR3 size: 16 residues. Germline-derived CDR1 and CDR2 are SGHDT and YYEEEE. Full variable domain (remainder filled in from reference TRBV5-6 and TRBJ2-1): DAGVTQSPTHLIKTRGQQVTLRCSPKSGHDTVSWYQQALGQGPQFIFQYYEEEERQRGNFPDRFSGHQFPNYSSELNVNALLLGDSALYLCASSFFSSGSPNEQFFGPGTRLTVL.

V usage is TRBV4-1 and J usage is TRBJ1-1; TRBD1 might be the D (5 bases). Germline V gene lookup returns CDR1 MGHRA and CDR2 YSYEKL. Trimming shortened V by 2 bases and J by 4 bases, and 14 bases separated the two germline ends. This CDR3 region has 15 residues. In nucleotides, the CDR3 is TGCGCCAGCAGCCAATATCAGGGCTGGGGCACTGAAGCTTTCTTT. Its protein is CASSQYQGWGTEAFF.

The rearrangement uses TRBV2 and TRBJ1-5, with 7 bases fitting TRBD1. Germline values: CDR1 SNHLY, CDR2 FYNNEI. The CDR3 runs to 16 residues. Unmatched junction bases numbered 8, after V lost 6 bases and J lost 0 bases. CDR3 sequence (DNA): TGTGCCAGCAGAGGAGGGGGCACAGATAGCAATCAGCCCCAGCATTTT. This codes for CASRGGGTDSNQPQHF.

CDR3 amino acids: CASSPGAGDTGELFF. For the CDR3, the DNA is TGTGCCAGCTCACCCGGCGCAGGGGACACCGGGGAGCTGTTTTTT. This rearrangement joins TRBV18 to TRBJ2-2; D might be TRBD1 (6 bases). This CDR3 region has 15 residues. Germline CDR1 KGHSH, CDR2 LQKENI. V lost 3 bases and J lost 3, with 11 bases in between.

The gene calls are TRBV15 and TRBJ1-1; 9 nucleotides align to TRBD1. Trimming at V came to 0 bases and at J to 6 bases, leaving 2 bases not matched to a gene. CDR3 length: 14 residues. CDR1 LNHNV and CDR2 YYDKDF come from the germline V gene (reference sequence). The CDR3 DNA reads as TGTGCCACCAGCAGAGATCGACAGGGGGCTGAAGCTTTCTTT. It translates to CATSRDRQGAEAFF.

This clone was counted only a few times. V and J are TRBV7-2 and TRBJ2-3, with 7 bases aligning to TRBD2. The CDR3 contains 17 residues. V trimming: 5 bases; J trimming: 0 bases; junction bases outside the gene matches: 11. Germline V gives CDR1 SGHTA, CDR2 FQGNSA. The CDR3 region has the DNA TGTGCCAGCAGCACAACCGGCGGCGGGGGAAGCACAGATACGCAGTATTTT. It specifies CASSTTGGGGSTDTQYF. Drawing the rest from reference TRBV7-2 and TRBJ2-3, the complete variable domain is GAGVSQSPSNKVTEKGKDVELRCDPISGHTALYWYRQSLGQGLEFLIYFQGNSAPDKSGLPSDRFSAERTGGSVSTLTIQRTQQEDSAVYLCASSTTGGGGSTDTQYFGPGTRLTVL.

This chain links TRBV18 with TRBJ2-1, with 15 positions matching TRBD2. The V gene end was trimmed by 4 bases and the J gene end by 0 bases; junction bases not matched to a gene: 4. Germline values: CDR1 KGHSH, CDR2 LQKENI. This CDR3 has 18 amino acids. CDR3 sequence (DNA): TGTGCCAGCTCACGAGGACTAGCGGGAGGGAGCTCCTACAATGAGCAGTTCTTC. Its protein is CASSRGLAGGSSYNEQFF.

This chain connects TRBV7-3 to TRBJ2-1; D is perhaps TRBD2 (6 bases). In germline, CDR1 is SGHTA, CDR2 FQGTGA. The CDR3 loop spans 15 amino acids. Deletions cut 4 bases from V and 0 bases from J, with 10 bases between. As DNA, the CDR3 is TGTGCCAGCAGCTCTAGCGTGAGCTCCTACAATGAGCAGTTCTTC. It codes for CASSSSVSSYNEQFF.

The chain joins TRBV19 to TRBJ2-1; 7 bases align to TRBD2. CDR1 is LNHDA and CDR2 is SQIVND in the germline V gene (reference sequence). CDR3 length: 15 residues. After removal of 5 bases from V and 5 bases from J, the junction contained 9 bases not matched to a gene. CDR3: CASSLGLGFDNEQFF. The CDR3 nucleotides read TGTGCCAGTAGTTTAGGACTAGGTTTCGACAATGAGCAGTTCTTC.

The chain recombines TRBV9 with TRBJ1-4; D is uncertain. The CDR3 extends over 15 amino acids. V lost 0 bases, J lost 7 bases, and 13 bases lay in between. Germline V lookup: CDR1 SGDLS, CDR2 YYNGEE. CDR3 loop: CASSVDPLRSEKLFF. CDR3 coding DNA: TGTGCCAGCAGCGTAGATCCACTTCGGTCTGAAAAACTGTTTTTT.

In DNA, the CDR3 is TGTGCCAGCAACGTACCGGGACACTCCTACGAGCAGTACTTC. Translating gives CASNVPGHSYEQYF. The V and J genes are TRBV7-2 and TRBJ2-7; TRBD1 is a possible D gene (6 bases). The V end lost 7 bases, the J end lost 0 bases, and 13 bases lay between the germline ends. CDR1 is SGHTA, CDR2 FQGNSA, per germline. The CDR3 sequence is 14 residues long.

V usage is TRBV15 and J usage is TRBJ1-5; 8 bases agree with TRBD1. Trimming at V came to 1 base and at J to 4 bases, leaving 3 bases not matched to a gene. This CDR3 comprises 15 residues. The germline CDR1 and CDR2 sequences are LNHNV and YYDKDF (reference sequence). CDR3 nucleotide sequence: TGTGCCACCAGCAGAGGGGGACAGGTTAATCAGCCCCAGCATTTT. Protein product: CATSRGGQVNQPQHF.

The chain combines TRBV11-3 with TRBJ2-3, with 8 bases fitting TRBD1. Looked up from germline, CDR1 is SGHNT and CDR2 is YENEEA. The CDR3 covers 16 residues. Unmatched junction bases numbered 7, after V lost 1 base and J lost 4 bases. CDR3 nucleotide sequence: TGTGCCAGCAGCTTAGGGGACAGGCAAGGCGCAGATACGCAGTATTTT. Translated, it gives CASSLGDRQGADTQYF. Combining the CDR3 with reference TRBV11-3 and TRBJ2-3 gives the whole variable domain EAGVVQSPRYKIIEKKQPVAFWCNPISGHNTLYWYLQNLGQGPELLIRYENEEAVDDSQLPKDRFSAERLKGVDSTLKIQPAELGDSAVYLCASSLGDRQGADTQYFGPGTRLTVL.

This clone was counted between two and nine times. V usage is TRBV28 and J usage is TRBJ1-6; D call uncertain. Trimming cost V 7 bases and J 9 bases, with 13 bases left between them. Germline V gene sequence: CDR1 MDHEN, CDR2 SYDVKM. The CDR3 sequence is 13 residues long. CDR3 loop: CASTAGDGSPLHF. CDR3 bases: TGTGCCAGCACCGCGGGCGACGGTTCACCCCTCCACTTT.